This TCR beta chain was recovered during a study of post-analysis software for immune sequencing data. Findings and limits, study-wide: Five or six TRBV segments, TRBV5-6, TRBV5-1 and TRBV20-1 among them, were found more frequent in patients than controls.

Unique molecular identifiers had been added to the TCR beta cDNA libraries. Out of 1 to 10 million T cells, hundreds of thousands of cDNA molecules were generated. TCRdb re-analysed the PCR reads in MiXCR, keeping a single row per CDR3 protein. The table includes fewer than 550,000 distinct CDR3 sequences, roughly 34% detected once. Trimming removed 2 bases at V and 1 base at J, with 5 bases between. CDR3 size: 13 residues. Germline V gene data show CDR1 as LNHDA and CDR2 as SQIVND (reference sequence). A remark on this clonotype: Its matching antigen is unknown.

The sample taken for sequencing was blood. The rearrangement joins TRBV19 to TRBJ1-1, with unresolved D. This clonotype originated in a girl between 2 and 17 years old with multiple sclerosis. The CDR3 is CASSIRTNTEAFF. CDR3 DNA: TGTGCCAGTAGTATAAGGACGAACACTGAAGCTTTCTTT.